This T cell receptor (beta chain) was sequenced for a study of blood T cell repertoires in COVID-19 (dated by TCRdb to between 2020 and 2021). In terms of the full investigation: Samples from collaborators originated in the United States, Italy and Spain and spanned both the acute and convalescent phases of COVID-19. The prospective study material was composed of cDNA or gDNA derived from T cells, B-cell-depleted T cells, or PBMCs. Deeply sampled blood TCRbeta repertoires from subjects exposed to, actively infected with, or recovered from COVID-19 were included in the dataset. A freely available public database, intended as a resource for researchers studying the immune response to SARS-CoV-2, is where the repertoires were released. Samples came from the ongoing ImmuneRACE study (first 160 participants) plus 1,254 subjects from 6 global collaborators. A de-identified subject ID, COVID-19 status, age in years and sex were almost always included in the sample metadata. HLA class I and class II types, where available, came from metadata supplied by the sample provider rather than from assay-based typing. General study outcomes and caveats: The quantity of clinical and demographic metadata differed by source and by participant and was supplied without curation.

Trimming at the junction amounts to 6 bases on V and 0 bases on J, and the germline ends lie 12 bases apart. The germline V gene yields SGHVS for CDR1 and FQNEAQ for CDR2. CDR3 length: 15 amino acids, cysteine to phenylalanine. Of all the DNA, just the CDR3 is kept, 45 bases in frame from base 1. In regard to this clone: Its binding antigen is unknown. No much larger clone exists at a distance of one base, and base qualities are not known.

The immunoSEQ Assay, a bias-controlled multiplex PCR, was used to amplify TCRbeta CDR3 regions from genomic DNA. Processing in the source paper ran as follows. Within the assay, amplification of reference gene primers was used to estimate how many nucleated cells each sample contained. To quantify the absolute abundance of each unique TCRbeta CDR3 rearrangement, sequence reads were collapsed and filtered. For each sample, productive Simpson clonality was calculated as the square root of Simpson's diversity index across productive rearrangements. The table was pulled from immuneACCESS by TCRdb, which kept in-frame rearrangements only. Such tables lose some clones; where checked, under half of the loss comes from unresolved V genes, and the rest has no known cause. D and trimming were read from the DNA, whereas the V and J calls and clone size are those reported in that table. The table for this sample lists 95,000 to 150,000 clones; approximately 81% of them were counted only once. Approximately 4% of the sample lies in the top ten.

The collaborating institutions used their own protocols to collect whole blood in K2EDTA tubes. For TCRbeta analysis, collaborator samples were shipped as frozen whole blood, as isolated PBMCs, or as DNA extracted from either sample type. The sequence derives from a woman of 80 years or more with acute or convalescent COVID-19. Sequences were obtained from peripheral blood. The chain uses TRBV7-8 and TRBJ2-1; no D segment can be confidently identified. The CDR3 reads CASRKTPSSYNEQFF. The DNA reads TGTGCCAGCAGGAAGACACCCAGCTCCTACAATGAGCAGTTCTTC. The full variable domain, completed from the reference TRBV7-8 and TRBJ2-1 proteins outside the CDR3, reads GAGVSQSPRYKVAKRGQDVALRCDPISGHVSLFWYQQALGQGPEFLTYFQNEAQLDKSGLPSDRFFAERPEGSVSTLKIQRTQQEDSAVYLCASRKTPSSYNEQFFGPGTRLTVL.